These 12 T cell receptor beta chains share one sample of origin, sequenced in a study of blood T cell repertoires in COVID-19. Produced via immunoSEQ multiplex PCR; TCRdb's table is partial and in-frame only. The sample lists 200,000 to 250,000 clones, 80% to 90% occurring once. Sample: PBMCs or T cells enriched from blood (not recorded which). The origin of the receptors is a woman aged 30 to 39 who had been exposed to COVID-19.

The chain combines TRBV12-3 or TRBV12-4 with TRBJ1-1; the D is unclear. V was cut by 5 bases and J by 8 bases, with 12 bases left in between. The CDR3 has 12 amino acids. CDR3 sequence reads: CASSPTGAEAFF. The CDR3 DNA is TGTGCCAGCAGTCCAACGGGAGCGGAAGCTTTCTTT.

The chain links TRBV7-9 to TRBJ2-7; TRBD2 matches at 7 bases. The V gene's germline CDR1 is SEHNR and CDR2 FQNEAQ (reference sequence). With 2 bases clipped from V and 9 bases from J, the junction kept 10 bases outside the gene matches. CDR3 size: 14 residues. The CDR3 here is CASSLRKLGRVQYF. CDR3 coding DNA: TGTGCCAGCAGCTTACGAAAGTTGGGGAGGGTGCAGTACTTC.

This chain links TRBV30 with TRBJ2-2, with TRBD2 matching 9 bases. Germline V gene data show CDR1 as GTSNPN and CDR2 as SVGIG (reference sequence). V shed 5 bases, J shed 6 bases, and the junction held 4 bases outside the gene matches. This CDR3 comprises 13 residues. CDR3 sequence reads: CAWRRGGPGELFF. The DNA of the CDR3 is TGTGCCTGGCGGCGGGGGGGCCCCGGGGAGCTGTTTTTT.

As to this clone: An end of the junction differs from the germline gene, which may be a read error. V and J are TRBV2 and TRBJ2-1; D is perhaps TRBD2 (6 bases). The germline CDR1 and CDR2 sequences are SNHLY and FYNNEI. CDR3 size: 10 residues. The DNA for the CDR3 is TGTGCCAGCAGTGGGACTACCCCTCTCTTC. This gives the protein CASSGTTPLF.

V and J are TRBV2 and TRBJ1-1, with D perhaps matching TRBD1 (5 bases). Germline V gene sequence: CDR1 SNHLY, CDR2 FYNNEI. This CDR3 has 14 residues. V was trimmed by 6 bases and J by 1 base, leaving 12 bases between them. The chain's CDR3 is CASSGRQGNTEAFF. The CDR3 nucleotides are TGTGCCAGCAGCGGGCGGCAGGGGAACACTGAAGCTTTCTTT.

The CDR3 DNA reads as TGTGCCAGCAGGGACAGGGGGAACACCGGGGAGCTGTTTTTT. Amino acid sequence: CASRDRGNTGELFF. The V call is TRBV2, the J call TRBJ2-2; 9 positions agree with TRBD1. This CDR3 spans 14 amino acids. Trimming cost V 6 bases and J 1 base; bases outside gene matches: 0. Germline-derived CDR1 and CDR2 are SNHLY and FYNNEI.

This clone was recorded a few times. The chain links TRBV3-1 (or the pseudogene TRBV3-2) to TRBJ1-6; TRBD1 matches at 7 bases. The CDR3 runs to 15 residues. After removal of 2 bases from V and 14 bases from J, the junction contained 12 bases not matched to a gene. Germline V gene sequence: CDR1 LGHDT, CDR2 YNNKEL (reference sequence). In DNA form, the CDR3 reads TGTGCCAGCAGCCAACGGACAGGTCGAACCTTCACCCTCCACTTT. Protein sequence: CASSQRTGRTFTLHF.

The rearrangement links TRBV19 to TRBJ1-5; TRBD1 matches 7 bases. Germline values: CDR1 LNHDA, CDR2 SQIVND (reference sequence). CDR3 length equals 14 residues. V trimming: 1 base; J trimming: 9 bases; junction bases outside the gene matches: 6. The DNA of the CDR3 is TGTGCCAGTAGTATAGGTACAGGGGCTTGGCCCCAGCATTTT. This gives the protein CASSIGTGAWPQHF.

J is TRBJ1-1 and V is TRBV3-1 (or the pseudogene TRBV3-2); D ambiguous. The CDR3 has 16 residues. From germline, CDR1 is LGHDT and CDR2 YNNKEL (reference sequence). V shed 3 bases and J shed 0 bases, with 14 bases lying between them. This CDR3 is CASSQGDLFMNTEAFF. CDR3 nucleotide sequence: TGTGCCAGCAGCCAGGGCGATCTTTTCATGAACACTGAAGCTTTCTTT.

The V and J genes are TRBV7-2 and TRBJ2-1, with TRBD2 as a possible D gene (6 bases). Trimming shortened V by 5 bases and J by 4 bases, and 21 bases separated the two germline ends. The germline gives CDR1 SGHTA, CDR2 FQGNSA. The CDR3 contains 17 residues. The CDR3 DNA reads as TGTGCCAGCAGCGTAACTGTCGTGGGCGGGGAATACAATGAGCAGTTCTTC. It codes for CASSVTVVGGEYNEQFF.

The J gene is TRBJ1-5, the V gene TRBV27; 8 bases are a match to TRBD1. The CDR3 covers 12 residues. The V gene end was trimmed by 3 bases and the J gene end by 10 bases; junction bases not matched to a gene: 2. Germline CDR1 and CDR2: MNHEY and SMNVEV (reference sequence). The CDR3 DNA reads TGTGCCAGCAGTTTCGGACAGGGCCCCCAGCATTTT. Translated, it gives CASSFGQGPQHF.

This clone was seen only once. Here the CDR3 reads CASSSRSEQYF. Written as DNA, the CDR3 is TGTGCCAGTAGTTCCAGATCCGAGCAGTACTTC. The chain recombines TRBV19 with TRBJ2-7; D unclear. Germline-derived CDR1 and CDR2 are LNHDA and SQIVND (reference sequence). CDR3 size: 11 residues. Trimming left V 5 bases short and J 6 bases short, with 8 bases between.